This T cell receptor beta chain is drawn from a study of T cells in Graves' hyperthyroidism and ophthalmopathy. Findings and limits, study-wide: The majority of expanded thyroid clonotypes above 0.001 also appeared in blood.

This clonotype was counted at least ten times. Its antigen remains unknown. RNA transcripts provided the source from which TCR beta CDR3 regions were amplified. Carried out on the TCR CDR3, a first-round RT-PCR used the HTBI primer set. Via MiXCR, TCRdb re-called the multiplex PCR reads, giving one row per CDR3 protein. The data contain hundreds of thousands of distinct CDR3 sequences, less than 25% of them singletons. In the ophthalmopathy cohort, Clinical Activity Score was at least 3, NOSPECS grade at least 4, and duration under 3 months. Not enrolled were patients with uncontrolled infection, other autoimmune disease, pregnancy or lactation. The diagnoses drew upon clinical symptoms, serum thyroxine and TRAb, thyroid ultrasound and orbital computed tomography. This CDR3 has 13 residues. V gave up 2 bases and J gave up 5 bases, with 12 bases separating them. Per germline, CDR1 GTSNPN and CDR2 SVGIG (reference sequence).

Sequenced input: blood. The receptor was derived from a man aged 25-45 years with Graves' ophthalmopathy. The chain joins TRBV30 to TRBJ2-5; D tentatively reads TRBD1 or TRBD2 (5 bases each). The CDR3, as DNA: TGTGCCTGGAGTACCCGACAGCGGGAGACCCAGTACTTC. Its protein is CAWSTRQRETQYF. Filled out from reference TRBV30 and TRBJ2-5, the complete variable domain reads SQTIHQWPATLVQPVGSPLSLECTVEGTSNPNLYWYRQAAGRGLQLLFYSVGIGQISSEVPQNLSASRPQDRQFILSSKKLLLSDSGFYLCAWSTRQRETQYFGPGTRLLVL.